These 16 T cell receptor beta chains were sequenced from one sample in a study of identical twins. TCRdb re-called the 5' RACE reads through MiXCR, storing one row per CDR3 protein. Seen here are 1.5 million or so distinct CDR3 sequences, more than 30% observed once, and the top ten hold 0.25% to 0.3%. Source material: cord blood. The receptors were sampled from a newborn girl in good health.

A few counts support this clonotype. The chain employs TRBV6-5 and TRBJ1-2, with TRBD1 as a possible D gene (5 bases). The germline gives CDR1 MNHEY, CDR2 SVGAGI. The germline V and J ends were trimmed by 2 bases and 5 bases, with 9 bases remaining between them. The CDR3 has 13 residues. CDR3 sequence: CASSYADRYGYTF. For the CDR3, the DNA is TGTGCCAGCAGTTACGCAGACAGATATGGCTACACCTTC.

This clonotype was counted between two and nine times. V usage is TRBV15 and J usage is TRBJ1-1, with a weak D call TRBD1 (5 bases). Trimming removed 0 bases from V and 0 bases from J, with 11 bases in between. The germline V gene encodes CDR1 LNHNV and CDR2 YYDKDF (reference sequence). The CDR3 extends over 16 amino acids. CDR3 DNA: TGTGCCACCAGCAGAGATGGATGGGGGATGAACACTGAAGCTTTCTTT. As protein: CATSRDGWGMNTEAFF. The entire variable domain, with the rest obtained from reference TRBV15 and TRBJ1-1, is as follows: DAMVIQNPRYQVTQFGKPVTLSCSQTLNHNVMYWYQQKSSQAPKLLFHYYDKDFNNEADTPDNFQSRRPNTSFCFLDIRSPGLGDTAMYLCATSRDGWGMNTEAFFGQGTRLTVV.

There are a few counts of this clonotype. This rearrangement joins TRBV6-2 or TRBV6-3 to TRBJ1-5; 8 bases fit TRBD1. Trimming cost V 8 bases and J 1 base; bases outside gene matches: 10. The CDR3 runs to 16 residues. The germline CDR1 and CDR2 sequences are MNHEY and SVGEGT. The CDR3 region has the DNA TGTGCCAGCGGAAATCAGGGACAGGTCAGCAATCAGCCCCAGCATTTT. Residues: CASGNQGQVSNQPQHF.

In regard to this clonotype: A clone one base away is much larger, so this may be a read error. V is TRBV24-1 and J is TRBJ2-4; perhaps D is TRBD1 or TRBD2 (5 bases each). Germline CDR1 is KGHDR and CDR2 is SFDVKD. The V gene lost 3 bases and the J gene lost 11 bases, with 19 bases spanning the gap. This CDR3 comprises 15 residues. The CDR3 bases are TGTGCCACCAGTGATCCTAGGACCCTGGGGGACGTTCAGTACTTC. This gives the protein CATSDPRTLGDVQYF.

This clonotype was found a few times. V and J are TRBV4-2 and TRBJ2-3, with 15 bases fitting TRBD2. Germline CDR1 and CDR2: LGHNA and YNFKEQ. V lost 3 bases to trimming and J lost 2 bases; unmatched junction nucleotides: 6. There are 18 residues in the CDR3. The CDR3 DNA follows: TGTGCCAGCAGCCAGGCGGGACTAGCGGGAGGCCCCACAGATACGCAGTATTTT. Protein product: CASSQAGLAGGPTDTQYF.

The CDR3: CAISPQGANTEAFF. As DNA, the CDR3 is TGTGCCATCAGCCCACAGGGGGCCAACACTGAAGCTTTCTTT. This chain joins TRBV10-3 and TRBJ1-1, with TRBD1 matching 9 bases. The length of the CDR3 is 14 residues. From germline, CDR1 is ENHRY and CDR2 SYGVKD. V dropped 6 bases and J dropped 2; count of bases not matched to a gene: 4.

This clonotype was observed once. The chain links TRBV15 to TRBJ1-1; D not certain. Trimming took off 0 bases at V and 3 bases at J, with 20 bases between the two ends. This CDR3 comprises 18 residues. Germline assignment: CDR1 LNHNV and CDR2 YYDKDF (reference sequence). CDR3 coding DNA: TGTGCCACCAGCAGAGAAGGTAGACTGCGTGGGTCGGACACTGAAGCTTTCTTT. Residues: CATSREGRLRGSDTEAFF. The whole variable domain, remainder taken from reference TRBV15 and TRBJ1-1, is DAMVIQNPRYQVTQFGKPVTLSCSQTLNHNVMYWYQQKSSQAPKLLFHYYDKDFNNEADTPDNFQSRRPNTSFCFLDIRSPGLGDTAMYLCATSREGRLRGSDTEAFFGQGTRLTVV.

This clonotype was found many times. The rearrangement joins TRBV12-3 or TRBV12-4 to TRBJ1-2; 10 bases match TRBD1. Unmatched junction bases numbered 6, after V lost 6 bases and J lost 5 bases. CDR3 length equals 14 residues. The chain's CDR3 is CASRTPGQGYGYTF. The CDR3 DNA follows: TGTGCCAGCAGAACTCCGGGACAGGGGTATGGCTACACCTTC.

CDR3 nucleotide sequence: TGTGCCAGCAGTAACCGGGGTAATGAAAAACTGTTTTTT. It yields the protein CASSNRGNEKLFF. The genes are TRBV6-2 or TRBV6-3 and TRBJ1-4, with D unresolved. Trimming pared 5 bases from V and 4 bases from J, leaving 8 bases between. From germline, CDR1 is MNHEY and CDR2 SVGEGT. This CDR3 has 13 amino acids.

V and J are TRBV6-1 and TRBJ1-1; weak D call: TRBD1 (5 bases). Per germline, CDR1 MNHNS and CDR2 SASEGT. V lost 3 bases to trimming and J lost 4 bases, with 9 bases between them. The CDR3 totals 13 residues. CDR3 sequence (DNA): TGTGCCAGCAGTGAGGGCAGGGCCACTGAAGCTTTCTTT. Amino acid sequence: CASSEGRATEAFF.

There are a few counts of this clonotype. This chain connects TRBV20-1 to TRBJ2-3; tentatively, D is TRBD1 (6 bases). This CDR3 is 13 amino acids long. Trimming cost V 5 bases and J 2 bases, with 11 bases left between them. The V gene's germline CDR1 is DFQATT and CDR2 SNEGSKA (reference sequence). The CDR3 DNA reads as TGCAGTGCTCTACGGGGACACACAGATACGCAGTATTTT. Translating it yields CSALRGHTDTQYF.

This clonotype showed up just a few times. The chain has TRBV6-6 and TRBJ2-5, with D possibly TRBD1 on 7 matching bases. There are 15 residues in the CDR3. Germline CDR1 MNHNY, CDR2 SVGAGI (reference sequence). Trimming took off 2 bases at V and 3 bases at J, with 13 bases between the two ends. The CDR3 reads CASSYGGQGEETQYF. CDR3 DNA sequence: TGTGCCAGCAGTTACGGAGGGCAGGGGGAAGAGACCCAGTACTTC.

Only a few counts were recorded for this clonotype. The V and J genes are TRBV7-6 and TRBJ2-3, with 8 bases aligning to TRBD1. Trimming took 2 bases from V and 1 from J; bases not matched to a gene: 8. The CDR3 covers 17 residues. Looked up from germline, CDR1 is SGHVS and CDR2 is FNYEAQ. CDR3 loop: CASSLTGGFPRTDTQYF. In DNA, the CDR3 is TGTGCCAGCAGCTTAACAGGGGGGTTTCCTCGCACAGATACGCAGTATTTT.

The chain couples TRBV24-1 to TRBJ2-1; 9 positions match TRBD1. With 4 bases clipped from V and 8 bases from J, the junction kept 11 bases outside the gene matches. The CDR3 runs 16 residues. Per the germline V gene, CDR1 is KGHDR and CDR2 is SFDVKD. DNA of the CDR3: TGTGCCACCAGTGACTCCGGGACAGGGTTTCGGGATGAGCAGTTCTTC. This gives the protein CATSDSGTGFRDEQFF.

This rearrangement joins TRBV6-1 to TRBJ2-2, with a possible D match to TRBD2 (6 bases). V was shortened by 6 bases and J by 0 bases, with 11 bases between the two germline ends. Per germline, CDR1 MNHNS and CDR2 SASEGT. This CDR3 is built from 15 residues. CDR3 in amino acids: CASRGTRSNTGELFF. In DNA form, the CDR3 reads TGTGCCAGCAGAGGGACTCGTTCGAACACCGGGGAGCTGTTTTTT.

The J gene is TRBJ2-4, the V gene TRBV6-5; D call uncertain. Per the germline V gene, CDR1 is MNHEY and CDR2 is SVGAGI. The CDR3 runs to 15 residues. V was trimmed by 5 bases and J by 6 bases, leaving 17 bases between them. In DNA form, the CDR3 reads TGTGCCAGCAGTGACACATTAGTCGGGTCAAACATTCAGTACTTC. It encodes CASSDTLVGSNIQYF.